These 14 T cell receptor beta chains were sequenced from one sample in a study of blood T cell repertoires in COVID-19. The data were produced by immunoSEQ multiplex PCR, yet TCRdb's version contains in-frame clones alone and is incomplete. The sample consists of some 100,000 clones, around 90% of them appearing once. Sequencing was performed on peripheral blood. These receptors were obtained from a woman older than 75 with active COVID-19.

This clone showed up just once. The rearrangement links TRBV11-3 to TRBJ2-3; 7 positions agree with TRBD1. J was trimmed by 4 bases and V by 1 base; bases with no gene match: 5. Per germline, CDR1 SGHNT and CDR2 YENEEA. CDR3 size: 15 residues. CDR3 in amino acids: CASSLGQGRSDTQYF. DNA for the CDR3: TGTGCCAGCAGCTTAGGACAGGGACGCTCAGATACGCAGTATTTT.

The chain carries TRBV24-1 and TRBJ1-2; a possible D gene is TRBD1 (6 bases). CDR1 is KGHDR, CDR2 SFDVKD, per germline. There are 14 residues in the CDR3. The V end lost 3 bases, the J end lost 7 bases, and 14 bases lay between the germline ends. The CDR3 here is CATSDDSYRAGYTF. CDR3 sequence (DNA): TGTGCCACCAGTGATGATTCTTACAGGGCTGGCTACACCTTC.

This clone has only one observation. CDR3 DNA: TGTGCCAGCAGTGGAAGGGAGCCGGCAACCTACAATGAGCAGTTCTTC. Translation: CASSGREPATYNEQFF. V gene TRBV28 combines with J gene TRBJ2-1, with a tentative D call TRBD2 (5 bases). V lost 5 bases to trimming and J lost 2 bases, with 16 bases between them. The CDR3 length is 16 residues. Germline V CDR1 and CDR2: MDHEN, SYDVKM.

The chain couples TRBV19 to TRBJ2-1, with D tentatively TRBD2 (5 bases). V gave up 1 base and J gave up 12 bases, with 13 bases separating them. CDR1 and CDR2 (germline): LNHDA, SQIVND (reference sequence). The CDR3 spans 13 residues. CDR3 loop: CASSIAESGSQFF. DNA for the CDR3: TGTGCCAGTAGTATAGCAGAAAGCGGTTCGCAGTTCTTC.

This chain connects TRBV6-5 to TRBJ2-3; D perhaps matches TRBD2 (5 bases). This CDR3 has 11 amino acids. Germline assignment: CDR1 MNHEY and CDR2 SVGAGI. V was pared by 7 bases and J by 4 bases, with 6 bases between. The CDR3 is CASKRADTQYF. In DNA, the CDR3 is TGTGCCAGCAAGAGGGCAGATACGCAGTATTTT.

The chain joins TRBV6-5 to TRBJ2-7; perhaps TRBD1 as D (6 bases). The V gene's germline CDR1 is MNHEY and CDR2 SVGAGI. The CDR3 is made up of 13 amino acids. V was trimmed by 6 bases and J by 3 bases, leaving 12 bases between them. The CDR3 loop reads CASSQTGLYEQYF. Written as DNA, the CDR3 is TGTGCCAGCAGCCAAACAGGGCTCTACGAGCAGTACTTC.

The chain uses TRBV29-1 and TRBJ2-5; 9 nucleotides line up with TRBD1. CDR1 is SQVTM and CDR2 is ANQGSEA in the germline V gene. This CDR3 spans 14 amino acids. The V gene end was trimmed by 7 bases and the J gene end by 7 bases; junction bases not matched to a gene: 13. In nucleotides, the CDR3 is TGCAGCGCCGCGAGGGACAGGGACTCAGGGACCCAGTACTTC. Protein sequence: CSAARDRDSGTQYF.

This sequence joins TRBV7-9 and TRBJ1-6; unclear D gene. The V and J ends lost 0 bases and 7 bases respectively, with 10 bases between them. Germline V CDR1 and CDR2: SEHNR, FQNEAQ (reference sequence). The CDR3 extends over 15 amino acids. The DNA of the CDR3 is TGTGCCAGCAGCTTAGCGGGCCACGTAAATTCACCCCTCCACTTT. Translated: CASSLAGHVNSPLHF.

The chain uses TRBV3-1 (or the pseudogene TRBV3-2) and TRBJ2-3; possibly TRBD1 for D (6 bases). Per germline, CDR1 LGHDT and CDR2 YNNKEL (reference sequence). Trimming stripped 1 base from V and 0 bases from J, with 20 bases between. This CDR3 comprises 19 residues. The CDR3: CASSQAQGFLYRSTDTQYF. The CDR3 nucleotides are TGTGCCAGCAGCCAAGCTCAGGGGTTTCTTTACCGTAGCACAGATACGCAGTATTTT.

This rearrangement joins TRBV7-2 to TRBJ2-1; the match to TRBD2 covers 15 bases. Unmatched junction bases numbered 2, after V lost 8 bases and J lost 6 bases. The CDR3 is 14 amino acids. Germline CDR1 is SGHTA and CDR2 is FQGNSA. CDR3 region: CASGTSGRPNEQFF. Written as DNA, the CDR3 is TGTGCCAGCGGGACTAGCGGGAGGCCCAATGAGCAGTTCTTC.

The gene calls are TRBV20-1 and TRBJ2-7; weak D call: TRBD2 (5 bases). CDR3 size: 11 residues. Germline V gene data show CDR1 as DFQATT and CDR2 as SNEGSKA (reference sequence). Trimming took off 0 bases at V and 7 bases at J, with 7 bases between the two ends. The CDR3 is CSAREDWEQYF. The CDR3, as DNA: TGCAGTGCTAGAGAGGACTGGGAGCAGTACTTC.

The chain couples TRBV10-2 to TRBJ2-2; 7 bases are a match to TRBD2. This CDR3 has 15 residues. Germline CDR1 is WSHSY and CDR2 is SAAADI. Trimming took 2 bases from V and 3 from J; bases not matched to a gene: 3. This CDR3 reads CASSESTSDTGELFF. In nucleotides, the CDR3 is TGCGCCAGCAGTGAGAGCACTAGCGACACCGGGGAGCTGTTTTTT.

V gene TRBV6-5 combines with J gene TRBJ1-3; D call uncertain. Germline V gene lookup returns CDR1 MNHEY and CDR2 SVGAGI. CDR3 length equals 14 residues. CDR3 DNA: TGTACCTCCTCCACCGGGGTAGGAGGAAACACCATATATTTT. Protein product: CTSSTGVGGNTIYF.

The V gene is TRBV7-9, the J gene TRBJ2-1, with D possibly matching TRBD2 (6 bases). Germline lookup yields CDR1 SEHNR and CDR2 FQNEAQ (reference sequence). The CDR3 is 13 amino acids. Trimming shortened V by 5 bases and J by 6 bases, and 11 bases separated the two germline ends. The CDR3 bases are TGTGCCAGCAGCCTCGGGACTTTCAATGAGCAGTTCTTC. Its protein is CASSLGTFNEQFF.